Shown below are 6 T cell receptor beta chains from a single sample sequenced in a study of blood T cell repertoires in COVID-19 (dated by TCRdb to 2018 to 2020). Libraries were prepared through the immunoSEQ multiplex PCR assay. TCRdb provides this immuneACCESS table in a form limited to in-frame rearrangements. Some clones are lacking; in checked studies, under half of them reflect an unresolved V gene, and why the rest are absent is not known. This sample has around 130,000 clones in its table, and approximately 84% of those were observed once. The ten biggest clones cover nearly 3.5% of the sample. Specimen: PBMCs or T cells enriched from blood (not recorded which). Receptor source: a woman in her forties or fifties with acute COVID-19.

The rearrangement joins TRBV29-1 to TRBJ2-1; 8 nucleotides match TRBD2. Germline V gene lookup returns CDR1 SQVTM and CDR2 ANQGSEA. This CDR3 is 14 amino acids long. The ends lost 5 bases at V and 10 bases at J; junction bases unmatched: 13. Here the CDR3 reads CSVRGASGWDEQFF. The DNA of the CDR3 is TGCAGCGTTCGTGGGGCTAGCGGGTGGGACGAGCAGTTCTTC.

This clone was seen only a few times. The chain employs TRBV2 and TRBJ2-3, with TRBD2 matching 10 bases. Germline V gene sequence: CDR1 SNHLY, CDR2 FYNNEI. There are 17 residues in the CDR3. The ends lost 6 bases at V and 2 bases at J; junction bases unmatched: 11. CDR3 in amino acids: CASRGFLAGGPTDTQYF. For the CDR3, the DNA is TGTGCCAGCAGAGGTTTCTTAGCGGGAGGACCCACAGATACGCAGTATTTT.

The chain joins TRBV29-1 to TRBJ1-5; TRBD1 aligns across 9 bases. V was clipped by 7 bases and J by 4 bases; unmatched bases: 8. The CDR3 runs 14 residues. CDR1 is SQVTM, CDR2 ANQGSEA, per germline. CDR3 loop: CSASSGTGNQPQHF. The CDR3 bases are TGCAGCGCCTCCTCCGGGACAGGGAATCAGCCCCAGCATTTT.

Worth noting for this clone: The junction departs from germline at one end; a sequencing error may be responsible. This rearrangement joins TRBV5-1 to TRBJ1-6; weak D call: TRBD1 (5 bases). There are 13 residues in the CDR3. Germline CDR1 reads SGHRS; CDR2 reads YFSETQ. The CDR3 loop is CASSLDNNSPLHF. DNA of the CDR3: TGCGCCAGCAGTTTGGACAATAATTCACCCCTCCACTTT.

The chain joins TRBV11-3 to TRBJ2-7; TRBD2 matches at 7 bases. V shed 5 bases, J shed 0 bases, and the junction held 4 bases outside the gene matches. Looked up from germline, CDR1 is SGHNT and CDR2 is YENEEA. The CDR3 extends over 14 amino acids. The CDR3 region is CASSVWTSSYEQYF. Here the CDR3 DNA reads TGTGCCAGCAGCGTCTGGACTAGCTCCTACGAGCAGTACTTC.

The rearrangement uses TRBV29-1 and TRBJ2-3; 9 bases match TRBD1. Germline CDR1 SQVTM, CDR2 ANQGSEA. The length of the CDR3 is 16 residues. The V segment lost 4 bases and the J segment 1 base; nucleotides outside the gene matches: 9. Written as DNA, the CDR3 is TGCAGCGTTGGGCAACAGGGGGCGGTCGGCACAGATACGCAGTATTTT. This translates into CSVGQQGAVGTDTQYF.